Following are 17 T cell receptor beta chains from one sample sequenced in a study of breast tumors, draining lymph nodes, adjacent tissues. One entry per CDR3 protein, called by TCRdb with MiXCR from the multiplex PCR reads. Of about 20,000 distinct CDR3 sequences in the sample, 25% to 35% were seen once. The sample was breast tumor tissue. The receptors here all came from a female donor with breast cancer. Some clones in this sample may be carry-over from other donors' samples.

The table lists this clonotype with many counts. The gene calls are TRBV10-3 and TRBJ2-2; no firm D call. The germline V and J ends were trimmed by 0 bases and 4 bases, with 9 bases remaining between them. Germline values: CDR1 ENHRY, CDR2 SYGVKD. The CDR3 spans 15 residues. CDR3 protein: CAISESAGTTGELFF. CDR3 DNA: TGTGCCATCAGTGAGTCGGCAGGAACCACCGGGGAGCTGTTTTTT.

This clonotype was observed a few times. J is TRBJ1-2 and V is TRBV27; D not certain. From germline, CDR1 is MNHEY and CDR2 SMNVEV (reference sequence). The V end lost 5 bases, the J end lost 7 bases, and 14 bases lay between the germline ends. The CDR3 loop spans 13 amino acids. CDR3 amino acids: CASSRIGDPGYTF. CDR3 bases: TGTGCCAGCAGTAGAATCGGAGACCCTGGCTACACCTTC.

This clonotype has a handful of counts. The CDR3 is CASSLGLASTDTQYF. Written as DNA, the CDR3 is TGTGCCAGCAGTCTAGGACTAGCTAGCACAGATACGCAGTATTTT. The chain links TRBV12-3 or TRBV12-4 to TRBJ2-3, with 8 bases lining up with TRBD2. Unmatched junction bases numbered 4, after V lost 5 bases and J lost 0 bases. This CDR3 contains 15 residues.

The rearrangement joins TRBV7-2 to TRBJ2-3, with D perhaps matching TRBD2 (6 bases). Per germline, CDR1 SGHTA and CDR2 FQGNSA. Trimming cost V 5 bases and J 3 bases, with 18 bases left between them. The CDR3 covers 16 residues. The CDR3 nucleotides read TGTGCCAGCAGCCCCCTCGGGGCGGGAAGGACAGATACGCAGTATTTT. This translates into CASSPLGAGRTDTQYF.

This clonotype has at least ten counts. The chain has TRBV12-3 or TRBV12-4 and TRBJ2-2; D remains ambiguous. The CDR3 loop spans 14 amino acids. Between the trimmed V and J ends, which lost 5 bases and 5 bases, there was a span of 12 bases. In DNA, the CDR3 is TGTGCCAGCAGTCCCCCCTTACAAACCGGGGAGCTGTTTTTT. This codes for CASSPPLQTGELFF.

Comments on this clonotype: It is likely a read error, because the conserved phenylalanine at the end of the CDR3 is missing. This rearrangement joins TRBV27 to TRBJ1-2, with unresolved D. The CDR3 length is 13 residues. The V gene lost 4 bases and the J gene lost 7 bases, with 13 bases spanning the gap. Germline V gene sequence: CDR1 MNHEY, CDR2 SMNVEV (reference sequence). The CDR3 region has the DNA TGTGCCAGCAGTTCTACAAGCACACCTGGCTACACCCTC. It yields the protein CASSSTSTPGYTL.

This chain uses TRBV6-6 with TRBJ1-6; 7 nucleotides align to TRBD1. CDR1 is MNHNY, CDR2 SVGAGI, per germline (reference sequence). The CDR3 consists of 15 residues. Losses at the gene ends were 6 bases for V and 5 bases for J; bases not matched to a gene: 7. The CDR3 here is CASRAGTENNSPLHF. CDR3 nucleotides: TGTGCCAGCAGAGCGGGGACAGAGAATAATTCACCCCTCCACTTT.

This clonotype was detected many times. The chain uses TRBV5-1 and TRBJ2-7; TRBD1 aligns across 10 bases. Per germline, CDR1 SGHRS and CDR2 YFSETQ. After removal of 4 bases from V and 4 bases from J, the junction contained 11 bases not matched to a gene. The CDR3 runs to 16 residues. The CDR3 loop reads CASSRLPGTGEYEQYF. The CDR3, as DNA: TGCGCCAGCAGCAGACTCCCCGGGACAGGGGAGTACGAGCAGTACTTC.

This clonotype was observed at least ten times. V and J are TRBV6-1 and TRBJ2-5; tentatively, D is TRBD1 (5 bases). Germline lookup yields CDR1 MNHNS and CDR2 SASEGT. The CDR3 extends over 15 amino acids. Between the trimmed V and J ends, which lost 6 bases and 1 base, there was a span of 15 bases. CDR3 in DNA: TGTGCCAGCAGGAGGACACCAGGCTCCCAAGAGACCCAGTACTTC. It codes for CASRRTPGSQETQYF.

This clonotype was seen at least ten times. The chain joins TRBV20-1 to TRBJ2-7; TRBD2 aligns across 9 bases. V shed 3 bases and J 5 bases; nucleotides not matched to a gene: 20. Per germline, CDR1 DFQATT and CDR2 SNEGSKA (reference sequence). The CDR3 spans 18 residues. CDR3 protein: CSARGRAMELAGGHEQYF. CDR3 nucleotide sequence: TGCAGTGCTAGGGGTCGCGCTATGGAACTAGCGGGTGGCCACGAGCAGTACTTC.

At least ten counts were recorded for this clonotype. V usage is TRBV20-1 and J usage is TRBJ1-2, with TRBD1 matching over 9 bases. With V trimmed by 5 bases and J by 5 bases, 12 bases remained unmatched. The CDR3 runs 15 residues. The germline V gene encodes CDR1 DFQATT and CDR2 SNEGSKA (reference sequence). The CDR3 loop is CSAATRQGVIYGYTF. DNA for the CDR3: TGCAGTGCTGCTACTCGACAGGGGGTGATATATGGCTACACCTTC.

This clonotype has at least ten counts. CDR3 residues: CASSDRDTYTGELFF. The CDR3 DNA is TGTGCCAGCAGCGACCGGGACACCTACACCGGGGAGCTGTTTTTT. The V gene is TRBV6-2 or TRBV6-3, the J gene TRBJ2-2; the D gene is possibly TRBD1 (6 bases). CDR1 and CDR2 (germline): MNHEY, SVGEGT. The CDR3 is 15 amino acids. V lost 6 bases and J 3 bases, leaving 14 bases between the germline ends.

This clonotype was observed at least ten times. The CDR3: CAIRAGGGTGELFF. CDR3 bases: TGTGCCATCCGGGCGGGAGGCGGCACCGGGGAGCTGTTTTTT. V is TRBV12-3 or TRBV12-4 and J is TRBJ2-2, with 8 bases identical to TRBD2. This CDR3 contains 14 residues. The trim removed 10 bases at V and 4 bases at J, leaving 8 bases unmatched.

This clonotype was seen at least ten times. This rearrangement joins TRBV5-1 to TRBJ2-3; 8 bases map to TRBD2. The germline gives CDR1 SGHRS, CDR2 YFSETQ. V lost 4 bases and J lost 4; bases outside the gene matches: 11. The CDR3 sequence is 16 residues long. The CDR3 DNA reads TGCGCCAGCAGCCCTCGCGGGAAGCGGGGGTCAGATACGCAGTATTTT. It codes for CASSPRGKRGSDTQYF.

This clonotype qualifies as medium-sized (0.01 to 0.1%). This rearrangement joins TRBV4-1 to TRBJ2-3; 7 bases agree with TRBD1. CDR1 is MGHRA and CDR2 is YSYEKL in the germline V gene. V gave up 3 bases and J gave up 6 bases; unmatched junction bases: 6. CDR3 length: 14 amino acids. The chain's CDR3 is CASSHNTQGDTQYF. The CDR3 region has the DNA TGCGCCAGCAGCCATAATACACAGGGGGATACGCAGTATTTT.

V gene TRBV20-1 combines with J gene TRBJ1-1, with D maybe TRBD1 (6 bases). From germline, CDR1 is DFQATT and CDR2 SNEGSKA (reference sequence). This CDR3 comprises 14 residues. V was trimmed by 5 bases and J by 6 bases, leaving 19 bases between them. CDR3 loop: CSALSGQHGAEAFF. The CDR3 nucleotides read TGCAGTGCTCTGTCTGGACAGCATGGAGCTGAAGCTTTCTTT.

The chain links TRBV20-1 to TRBJ1-6, with TRBD1 matching 7 bases. The germline gives CDR1 DFQATT, CDR2 SNEGSKA (reference sequence). This CDR3 comprises 13 residues. The V gene end was trimmed by 6 bases and the J gene end by 5 bases; junction bases not matched to a gene: 4. The CDR3 loop reads CSARTGDNSPLHF. The CDR3 DNA reads TGCAGTGCCCGAACAGGGGATAATTCACCCCTCCACTTT.